The 9 T cell receptor beta chains presented below share a single source sample, sequenced in a study of T-cell memory formation after mild COVID-19 (dated by TCRdb to the early 2020s). The library was made by 5' RACE. The sample was run on an Illumina NovaSeq 6000. In-frame beta chains were kept once TCRdb had trimmed the public reads at Q25 with fastp and called clones with MiXCR. Every distinct CDR3 protein forms one entry, paired with its most common genes and DNA. The sample has some 130,000 distinct CDR3 sequences on record, around 15% of them singletons. The top ten clones comprise 4.5% to 5.5% of the sample. The specimen was PBMCs or a T cell subset sorted from them (not recorded which). All receptors come from a man in his late teens or twenties who had mild COVID-19 (a few samples of this study predate the infection). The sample titles of this study are shuffled in the database, so cell type and time point are left out; the donor was told from shared clones.

This clonotype occurred a few times. The J gene is TRBJ2-7, the V gene TRBV5-1; tentative D call: TRBD2 (5 bases). V lost 4 bases to trimming and J lost 1 base, with 12 bases between them. Germline V gene lookup returns CDR1 SGHRS and CDR2 YFSETQ. CDR3 length equals 14 residues. CDR3 loop: CASSPRTDSYEQYF. The CDR3 region has the DNA TGCGCCAGCAGCCCCAGGACTGATTCCTACGAGCAGTACTTC.

The V gene is TRBV7-9, the J gene TRBJ2-7, with unresolved D. This CDR3 has 13 amino acids. Germline V lookup: CDR1 SEHNR, CDR2 FQNEAQ (reference sequence). V dropped 2 bases and J dropped 9 bases, with 14 bases sitting between them. CDR3 amino acids: CASSLTLGNRQYF. In DNA, the CDR3 is TGTGCCAGCAGCTTAACTTTGGGCAACCGGCAGTACTTC.

On this clonotype itself: In this CDR3 the conserved last residue, phenylalanine or tryptophan, is missing, so a read error is likely. The V gene is TRBV12-3 or TRBV12-4, the J gene TRBJ2-5; 10 bases align to TRBD2. This CDR3 has 15 residues. J gave up 2 bases and V 7 bases, and 7 bases lay outside the gene matches. CDR3 sequence (DNA): TGTGCCAGCACCCTTAGCGGGGGGATACAAGAGACCCAGTACTTA. This sequence encodes CASTLSGGIQETQYL.

This rearrangement joins TRBV5-1 to TRBJ2-3; TRBD1 aligns across 9 bases. Germline V CDR1 and CDR2: SGHRS, YFSETQ. The CDR3 runs to 17 residues. Losses at the gene ends were 4 bases for V and 3 bases for J; bases not matched to a gene: 12. As DNA, the CDR3 is TGCGCCAGCAGCCAAAACCCGGACAGGGGAGGAACAGATACGCAGTATTTT. Protein product: CASSQNPDRGGTDTQYF.

In this sample, this clonotype turned up a few times. The J gene is TRBJ2-2, the V gene TRBV12-3 or TRBV12-4, with D possibly being TRBD1 (5 bases). The CDR3 spans 15 residues. V was shortened by 5 bases and J by 4 bases, with 14 bases between the two germline ends. DNA for the CDR3: TGTGCCAGCAGTCTCGACAGAAGTCCCACCGGGGAGCTGTTTTTT. Its translation is CASSLDRSPTGELFF.

The J gene is TRBJ1-4, the V gene TRBV6-6; D is possibly TRBD1 (6 bases). The germline V gene encodes CDR1 MNHNY and CDR2 SVGAGI (reference sequence). This CDR3 comprises 15 residues. Trimming pared 0 bases from V and 10 bases from J, leaving 15 bases between. This CDR3 is CASSYSRGGAGKLFF. The CDR3 DNA reads TGTGCCAGCAGTTACTCTAGAGGGGGTGCTGGAAAACTGTTTTTT.

This clonotype was found many times. V and J are TRBV27 and TRBJ2-3, with TRBD2 as a possible D gene (6 bases). CDR1 MNHEY and CDR2 SMNVEV come from the germline V gene (reference sequence). The ends were cut back, 6 bases at V and 3 bases at J, with 13 bases in the middle. This CDR3 region has 14 residues. CDR3 in amino acids: CASRKWGVTDTQYF. In nucleotides, the CDR3 is TGTGCCAGCAGGAAATGGGGGGTAACAGATACGCAGTATTTT.

The rearrangement joins TRBV19 to TRBJ2-3, with 7 bases that match TRBD2. This CDR3 is 13 amino acids long. V was pared by 10 bases and J by 0 bases, with 4 bases of the junction left unmatched. CDR1 and CDR2 from the germline V gene are LNHDA and SQIVND (reference sequence). This CDR3 is CATLGGSTDTQYF. CDR3 nucleotides: TGTGCCACCCTCGGGGGGAGCACAGATACGCAGTATTTT.

J is TRBJ2-5 and V is TRBV7-2; 9 bases line up with TRBD1. Trimming took 6 bases from V and 2 from J; bases not matched to a gene: 4. Germline V gene data show CDR1 as SGHTA and CDR2 as FQGNSA. This CDR3 region has 14 residues. The DNA for the CDR3 is TGTGCCAGCAGGGGACAGGGAGGTCAAGAGACCCAGTACTTC. Residues: CASRGQGGQETQYF.